The 18 T cell receptor beta chains listed next were all sequenced from one sample in a study of blood T cell repertoires in COVID-19. Sequencing used immunoSEQ multiplex PCR; TCRdb keeps in-frame clones, though not all of them. The sample yields about 280,000 clones, roughly 91% seen once. Material for sequencing was PBMCs or T cells enriched from blood (not recorded which). These receptors all come from a woman aged 55-70 years in a cohort exposed to, infected with or recovered from COVID-19 (not recorded which).

The table lists this clone with a count of one. The rearrangement links TRBV28 to TRBJ2-6; 9 bases align to TRBD1. The J segment lost 5 bases and the V segment lost 7 bases, leaving 6 bases of the junction unmatched. The CDR3 has 15 amino acids. Germline assignment: CDR1 MDHEN and CDR2 SYDVKM. CDR3 sequence reads: CASNRDRVRANVLTF. The CDR3 DNA is TGTGCCAGCAATCGGGACAGGGTGAGGGCCAACGTCCTGACTTTC.

The chain joins TRBV29-1 to TRBJ2-1; 13 nucleotides agree with TRBD2. V gave up 6 bases and J gave up 8 bases; unmatched junction bases: 16. The germline CDR1 and CDR2 sequences are SQVTM and ANQGSEA. The CDR3 contains 17 residues. As DNA, the CDR3 is TGCAGCGTGGGGGGACTAGCGGGAAAACGCGGTCGGGATGAGCAGTTCTTC. Protein sequence: CSVGGLAGKRGRDEQFF.

This clone has a handful of counts. This chain uses TRBV2 with TRBJ1-4; 9 nucleotides match TRBD1. J lost 8 bases, V lost 7 bases, and 8 bases had no gene match. This CDR3 is built from 14 residues. Germline V gene lookup returns CDR1 SNHLY and CDR2 FYNNEI. CDR3 nucleotides: TGTGCCAGCAACCGGGACAGGGTGAAGGAAAAACTGTTTTTT. It codes for CASNRDRVKEKLFF.

V usage is TRBV18 and J usage is TRBJ1-2; 7 nucleotides align to TRBD1. The CDR3 runs 15 residues. CDR1 KGHSH and CDR2 LQKENI come from the germline V gene. V shed 2 bases, J shed 4 bases, and the junction held 7 bases outside the gene matches. The CDR3 protein is CASSPGQGGSYGYTF. CDR3 in DNA: TGTGCCAGCTCACCAGGGCAGGGGGGTAGCTATGGCTACACCTTC.

The J gene is TRBJ2-5, the V gene TRBV12-5; D is uncertain. V lost 0 bases and J 4 bases, leaving 6 bases between the germline ends. CDR3 length equals 13 residues. The germline V gene encodes CDR1 LGHNT and CDR2 FRNRAP. Here the CDR3 reads CASGLVPGETQYF. The CDR3 DNA follows: TGTGCTAGTGGTTTGGTGCCGGGAGAGACCCAGTACTTC.

The V call is TRBV18, the J call TRBJ2-6, with a weak D call TRBD1 (5 bases). The CDR3 has 16 amino acids. V was trimmed by 3 bases and J by 0 bases, leaving 9 bases between them. Germline V CDR1 and CDR2: KGHSH, LQKENI. The CDR3 sequence is CASSPDTISGANVLTF. CDR3 coding DNA: TGTGCCAGCTCACCGGACACGATCTCTGGGGCCAACGTCCTGACTTTC. The complete variable domain, with remaining parts taken from reference TRBV18 and TRBJ2-6, reads NAGVMQNPRHLVRRRGQEARLRCSPMKGHSHVYWYRQLPEEGLKFMVYLQKENIIDESGMPKERFSAEFPKEGPSILRIQQVVRGDSAAYFCASSPDTISGANVLTFGAGSRLTVL.

The V gene is TRBV6-5, the J gene TRBJ2-3, with 8 nucleotides matching TRBD2. This CDR3 has 14 residues. The junction had 2 bases not matched to a gene; V was cut back by 5 bases and J by 1 base. The germline CDR1 and CDR2 sequences are MNHEY and SVGAGI. Here the CDR3 DNA reads TGTGCCAGCAGTCTGCGGGAGGGCACAGATACGCAGTATTTT. It encodes CASSLREGTDTQYF.

The rearrangement uses TRBV7-2 and TRBJ1-6, with 8 bases aligning to TRBD1. V lost 3 bases to trimming and J lost 9 bases; unmatched junction nucleotides: 7. This CDR3 is 15 amino acids long. The germline gives CDR1 SGHTA, CDR2 FQGNSA. The CDR3 DNA reads as TGTGCCAGCAGCTTGGACAGGGTGATGGGTTCACCCCTCCACTTT. Its translation is CASSLDRVMGSPLHF.

The CDR3 region has the DNA TGTGCCAGCGTCTCGGGACAGGTGAACACTGAAGCTTTCTTT. Amino acids: CASVSGQVNTEAFF. The chain combines TRBV11-2 with TRBJ1-1; TRBD1 aligns across 8 bases. Germline V gene sequence: CDR1 SGHAT, CDR2 FQNNGV. V shed 8 bases, J shed 0 bases, and the junction held 5 bases outside the gene matches. The CDR3 is made up of 14 amino acids.

V gene TRBV5-4 combines with J gene TRBJ2-1; TRBD2 matches 12 bases. Per the germline V gene, CDR1 is SGHNT and CDR2 is YYREEE (reference sequence). Trimming removed 4 bases from V and 7 bases from J; junction bases left unmatched: 9. The CDR3 is 16 amino acids. Written as DNA, the CDR3 is TGTGCCAGCAGCGGAATTAGGACTAGCGGGGAAAATGAGCAGTTCTTC. It specifies CASSGIRTSGENEQFF.

CDR3: CAISESLILQRNQPQHF. As DNA, the CDR3 is TGTGCCATCAGTGAGTCATTAATTCTACAGCGCAATCAGCCCCAGCATTTT. The V gene is TRBV10-3, the J gene TRBJ1-5, with D unclear. Germline values: CDR1 ENHRY, CDR2 SYGVKD. With 0 bases removed from V and 2 bases from J, the gap between germline ends came to 14 bases. CDR3 length equals 17 residues.

The chain couples TRBV2 to TRBJ2-1; D ambiguous. CDR3 length: 16 amino acids. Trimming took 0 bases from V and 1 from J, leaving 10 bases between them. Germline CDR1 SNHLY, CDR2 FYNNEI. The CDR3 loop is CASSEAWRNSYNEQFF. As DNA, the CDR3 is TGTGCCAGCAGTGAAGCGTGGAGAAATTCCTACAATGAGCAGTTCTTC.

For the CDR3, the DNA is TGCAGTGCTAGTCGGCAACAGGGGAATGTGGGCTACACCTTC. Protein product: CSASRQQGNVGYTF. The J gene is TRBJ1-2, the V gene TRBV20-1, with 7 positions matching TRBD1. V shed 3 bases, J shed 8 bases, and the junction held 12 bases outside the gene matches. The germline V gene has CDR1 DFQATT and CDR2 SNEGSKA (reference sequence). This CDR3 contains 14 residues.

This chain links TRBV7-8 with TRBJ1-5; 9 bases align to TRBD1. In germline, CDR1 is SGHVS, CDR2 FQNEAQ. There are 16 residues in the CDR3. The V and J ends lost 4 bases and 0 bases, in that order; junction bases with no gene match: 4. CDR3 nucleotides: TGTGCCAGCAGCTCAGACAGGGGGGCTAGCAATCAGCCCCAGCATTTT. Protein sequence: CASSSDRGASNQPQHF. Using reference TRBV7-8 and TRBJ1-5 for the parts outside the CDR3, the full variable domain is GAGVSQSPRYKVAKRGQDVALRCDPISGHVSLFWYQQALGQGPEFLTYFQNEAQLDKSGLPSDRFFAERPEGSVSTLKIQRTQQEDSAVYLCASSSDRGASNQPQHFGDGTRLSIL.

The rearrangement links TRBV5-1 to TRBJ1-2; unclear D gene. Trimming pared 0 bases from V and 4 bases from J, leaving 10 bases between. Germline CDR1 reads SGHRS; CDR2 reads YFSETQ. The CDR3 runs 14 residues. The CDR3 nucleotides are TGCGCCAGCAGCTTGGATCCGGGAATCTATGGCTACACCTTC. This encodes CASSLDPGIYGYTF. Filled out from reference TRBV5-1 and TRBJ1-2, the complete variable domain reads KAGVTQTPRYLIKTRGQQVTLSCSPISGHRSVSWYQQTPGQGLQFLFEYFSETQRNKGNFPGRFSGRQFSNSRSEMNVSTLELGDSALYLCASSLDPGIYGYTFGSGTRLTVV.

This clone was detected a few times. This chain uses TRBV6-5 with TRBJ1-1; 7 nucleotides line up with TRBD1. J gave up 5 bases and V 2 bases, and 2 bases lay outside the gene matches. The germline V gene encodes CDR1 MNHEY and CDR2 SVGAGI. The CDR3 sequence is 13 residues long. The CDR3 sequence is CASSYQGETEAFF. The CDR3 DNA reads TGTGCCAGCAGTTACCAGGGGGAGACTGAAGCTTTCTTT.

The chain has TRBV11-3 and TRBJ1-1; 7 bases match TRBD1. Germline lookup yields CDR1 SGHNT and CDR2 YENEEA. The CDR3 length is 15 residues. With V trimmed by 8 bases and J by 6 bases, 15 bases remained unmatched. DNA of the CDR3: TGTGCCAGCTCCCGACGAGGAGGGGGCACGGCTGAAGCTTTCTTT. It is translated as CASSRRGGGTAEAFF.

The V and J genes are TRBV3-1 (or the pseudogene TRBV3-2) and TRBJ2-7, with D perhaps matching TRBD2 (7 bases). This CDR3 is built from 15 residues. V was cut by 1 base and J by 6 bases, with 16 bases left in between. From germline, CDR1 is LGHDT and CDR2 YNNKEL (reference sequence). The chain's CDR3 is CASSQAQQGGSEQYF. CDR3 nucleotide sequence: TGTGCCAGCAGCCAAGCCCAACAGGGAGGGAGCGAGCAGTACTTC.